This entry concerns a single T cell receptor (beta chain). Its antigen is as yet unknown. CDR1 SGHTA and CDR2 FQGNSA come from the germline V gene. V shed 5 bases and J 2 bases; nucleotides not matched to a gene: 4. The CDR3 totals 14 residues. The record originates from a study of cytomegalovirus exposure and HLA in healthy donors. Study summary: Unique TCRs from HLA-typed donors, 75 million to 100 million of them, were held in an early data release.

Healthy bone marrow donors supplied every sample. Study conclusions and caveats: A few V segments could not be told apart, such as TRBV6-2 and TRBV6-3, and were left out.

13 Jbeta primers and 60 Vbeta primers were used for the PCR. Assay: immunoSEQ multiplex PCR; the TCRdb copy retains only in-frame clones and omits some. The sample lists over 80,000 clones; about 66% were seen once. Sequencing input: PBMCs. The chain links TRBV7-2 to TRBJ1-2; 8 nucleotides match TRBD1. This clonotype was obtained from a boy aged 10-17 years in good health and CMV-seropositive. CDR3 nucleotides: TGTGCCAGCAGCCAGCAGGGGGCGAACTATGGCTACACCTTC. It is translated as CASSQQGANYGYTF.